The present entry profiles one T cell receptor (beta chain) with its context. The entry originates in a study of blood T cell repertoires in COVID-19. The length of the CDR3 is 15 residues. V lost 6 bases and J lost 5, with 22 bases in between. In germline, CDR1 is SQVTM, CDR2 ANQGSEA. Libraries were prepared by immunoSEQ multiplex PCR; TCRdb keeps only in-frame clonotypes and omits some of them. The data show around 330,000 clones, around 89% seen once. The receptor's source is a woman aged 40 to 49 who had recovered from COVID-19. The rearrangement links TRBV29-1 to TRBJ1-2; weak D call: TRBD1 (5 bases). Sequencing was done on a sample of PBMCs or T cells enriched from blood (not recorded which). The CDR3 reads CSVDREFYGAYGYTF. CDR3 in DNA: TGCAGCGTCGACCGGGAGTTTTATGGGGCTTATGGCTACACCTTC.